The 26 T cell receptor beta chains below were found in one sample sequenced in a study of shared clonotypes between healthy human individuals. Assay: immunoSEQ multiplex PCR; the TCRdb copy retains only in-frame clones and omits some. The table records about 1.4 million clones, 96% of them present only once. The sequencing sample was made of naive CD4+ T cells sorted from blood. Indicated subset: CD45RA+ positively selected. The source is a man aged 25 to 40 in good health.

The chain has TRBV7-2 and TRBJ2-1; no clear D gene. This CDR3 has 15 residues. Germline CDR1 SGHTA, CDR2 FQGNSA. Trimming pared 2 bases from V and 4 bases from J, leaving 12 bases between. CDR3 DNA sequence: TGTGCCAGCAGCTTACGCGGTGGCCAATACAATGAGCAGTTCTTC. Amino acids: CASSLRGGQYNEQFF. Variable domain in full (rest from reference TRBV7-2 and TRBJ2-1): GAGVSQSPSNKVTEKGKDVELRCDPISGHTALYWYRQSLGQGLEFLIYFQGNSAPDKSGLPSDRFSAERTGGSVSTLTIQRTQQEDSAVYLCASSLRGGQYNEQFFGPGTRLTVL.

In DNA form, the CDR3 reads TGTGCCAGCAGTTCGGACCCTTCCTACGAGCAGTACTTC. Encoded protein: CASSSDPSYEQYF. The chain is built from TRBV6-5 and TRBJ2-7; D is unclear. The length of the CDR3 is 13 residues. V was trimmed by 4 bases and J by 1 base, leaving 8 bases between them. The germline CDR1 and CDR2 sequences are MNHEY and SVGAGI.

V usage is TRBV11-3 and J usage is TRBJ2-2; possibly TRBD2 for D (6 bases). Trimming took off 3 bases at V and 6 bases at J, with 11 bases between the two ends. Germline V gene sequence: CDR1 SGHNT, CDR2 YENEEA. This CDR3 is built from 14 residues. CDR3 sequence reads: CASSFGGASGELFF. Written as DNA, the CDR3 is TGTGCCAGCAGCTTCGGCGGGGCATCCGGGGAGCTGTTTTTT. Complete variable domain (other parts from reference TRBV11-3 and TRBJ2-2): EAGVVQSPRYKIIEKKQPVAFWCNPISGHNTLYWYLQNLGQGPELLIRYENEEAVDDSQLPKDRFSAERLKGVDSTLKIQPAELGDSAVYLCASSFGGASGELFFGEGSRLTVL.

The table lists this clone with a count of one. The gene calls are TRBV28 and TRBJ1-5, with TRBD1 as a possible D gene (5 bases). This CDR3 region has 17 residues. Trimming stripped 2 bases from V and 4 bases from J, with 18 bases between. Germline V CDR1 and CDR2: MDHEN, SYDVKM. CDR3 protein: CASSLRQGRQSNQPQHF. The CDR3 coding sequence is TGTGCCAGCAGTTTACGGCAGGGTCGGCAGAGTAATCAGCCCCAGCATTTT.

V and J are TRBV7-9 and TRBJ2-3; D not certain. This CDR3 has 14 amino acids. In germline, CDR1 is SEHNR, CDR2 FQNEAQ (reference sequence). V lost 3 bases, J lost 2 bases, and 9 bases lay in between. In DNA form, the CDR3 reads TGTGCCAGCAGCTTCGAATGGGACACAGATACGCAGTATTTT. Its protein product is CASSFEWDTDTQYF.

This rearrangement joins TRBV6-1 to TRBJ2-1; perhaps TRBD2 as D (6 bases). Trimming took 3 bases from V and 8 from J, leaving 14 bases between them. The CDR3 has 14 amino acids. From germline, CDR1 is MNHNS and CDR2 SASEGT. The chain's CDR3 is CASSETPGLDEQFF. The CDR3 DNA reads TGTGCCAGCAGTGAGACACCGGGACTCGATGAGCAGTTCTTC.

The chain combines TRBV5-1 with TRBJ2-2; 8 bases agree with TRBD2. Per the germline V gene, CDR1 is SGHRS and CDR2 is YFSETQ. The CDR3 length is 17 residues. Losses at the gene ends were 4 bases for V and 8 bases for J; bases not matched to a gene: 16. The CDR3 loop is CASSLIPLAAGGGELFF. The DNA of the CDR3 is TGCGCCAGCAGCCTAATTCCCCTAGCTGCGGGAGGAGGGGAGCTGTTTTTT.

The chain has TRBV18 and TRBJ2-7, with D possibly called TRBD1 or TRBD2 (5 bases each). In germline, CDR1 is KGHSH, CDR2 LQKENI. The CDR3 consists of 19 residues. V was cut by 4 bases and J by 0 bases, with 25 bases left in between. The CDR3 loop reads CASSHMGRPSGTSSYEQYF. CDR3 in DNA: TGTGCCAGCTCACACATGGGACGGCCGTCGGGGACGAGCTCCTACGAGCAGTACTTC.

V is TRBV5-4 and J is TRBJ2-1, with a possible D match to TRBD2 (6 bases). The CDR3 has 16 amino acids. The ends were cut back, 0 bases at V and 0 bases at J, with 10 bases in the middle. Germline lookup yields CDR1 SGHNT and CDR2 YYREEE (reference sequence). As DNA, the CDR3 is TGTGCCAGCAGCTTGGGGGGACTCCACTCCTACAATGAGCAGTTCTTC. As protein: CASSLGGLHSYNEQFF.

The gene calls are TRBV18 and TRBJ1-3; D is unclear. Trimming cost V 3 bases and J 2 bases, with 17 bases left between them. From germline, CDR1 is KGHSH and CDR2 LQKENI. The CDR3 has 17 amino acids. The CDR3 bases are TGTGCCAGCTCACCCCCCCCCGACCGGGTTGCTGGAAACACCATATATTTT. The encoded protein is CASSPPPDRVAGNTIYF.

This clone was seen a single time. The chain joins TRBV19 to TRBJ2-2, with TRBD2 matching 8 bases. With 10 bases clipped from V and 0 bases from J, the junction kept 4 bases outside the gene matches. Germline V gene data show CDR1 as LNHDA and CDR2 as SQIVND (reference sequence). The CDR3 consists of 14 residues. The CDR3 DNA reads as TGTGCCACCCCGGGAGGGGCGAACACCGGGGAGCTGTTTTTT. Translation: CATPGGANTGELFF.

This chain uses TRBV29-1 with TRBJ2-3; TRBD2 agrees at 7 bases. CDR1 is SQVTM, CDR2 ANQGSEA, per germline. Trimming at V came to 7 bases and at J to 1 base, leaving 11 bases not matched to a gene. CDR3 length: 15 residues. The CDR3 reads CSARNRLARTDTQYF. CDR3 in DNA: TGCAGCGCCCGAAATCGACTAGCACGCACAGATACGCAGTATTTT.

The CDR3 DNA is TGTGCCAGCCGGGAGCAGGGGAGGTACGAGCAGTACTTC. It is translated as CASREQGRYEQYF. The chain links TRBV27 to TRBJ2-7; TRBD1 or TRBD2 may be the D gene (6 bases each). CDR3 length: 13 amino acids. V lost 8 bases to trimming and J lost 4 bases, with 15 bases between them. In germline, CDR1 is MNHEY, CDR2 SMNVEV (reference sequence).

The gene calls are TRBV19 and TRBJ2-3; 11 positions match TRBD2. The V gene end was trimmed by 5 bases and the J gene end by 6 bases; junction bases not matched to a gene: 10. Germline V gives CDR1 LNHDA, CDR2 SQIVND (reference sequence). This CDR3 has 16 amino acids. This CDR3 is CASSDVTSGIYDTQYF. Written as DNA, the CDR3 is TGTGCCAGTAGTGATGTGACTAGCGGGATTTACGATACGCAGTATTTT.

The count of this clone is one. The chain is built from TRBV5-1 and TRBJ2-1; D gene ambiguous. The CDR3 runs to 14 residues. V lost 9 bases and J lost 6, with 19 bases in between. The V gene's germline CDR1 is SGHRS and CDR2 YFSETQ. CDR3 DNA sequence: TGCGCCACCGACCGGGTCCCTCCGGGCAATGAGCAGTTCTTC. This encodes CATDRVPPGNEQFF.

In nucleotides, the CDR3 is TGTGCCAGCAGTCCCGGACTAGCGGGAGGGCCAACGGATGAGCAGTTCTTC. Residues: CASSPGLAGGPTDEQFF. The gene calls are TRBV28 and TRBJ2-1; 15 bases map to TRBD2. V was clipped by 5 bases and J by 8 bases; unmatched bases: 10. The germline gives CDR1 MDHEN, CDR2 SYDVKM. The CDR3 extends over 17 amino acids.

V and J are TRBV6-6 and TRBJ2-2, with 7 bases that match TRBD2. The CDR3 loop spans 15 amino acids. J lost 2 bases, V lost 7 bases, and 7 bases had no gene match. In germline, CDR1 is MNHNY, CDR2 SVGAGI (reference sequence). The CDR3 region is CASTLTSLNTGELFF. The DNA of the CDR3 is TGTGCCAGCACTCTGACTAGCCTTAACACCGGGGAGCTGTTTTTT.

The rearrangement uses TRBV2 and TRBJ2-2; the D is unclear. The V end lost 6 bases, the J end lost 1 base, and 12 bases lay between the germline ends. The CDR3 covers 15 residues. In germline, CDR1 is SNHLY, CDR2 FYNNEI. Here the CDR3 reads CASREIKGNTGELFF. CDR3 nucleotide sequence: TGTGCCAGCAGAGAGATAAAAGGGAACACCGGGGAGCTGTTTTTT.

CDR3 amino acids: CASSSTAYEQYF. As DNA, the CDR3 is TGTGCCAGCAGCTCGACAGCCTACGAGCAGTACTTC. The gene calls are TRBV7-9 and TRBJ2-7; D perhaps matches TRBD1 (5 bases). V was clipped by 4 bases and J by 2 bases, with 6 bases between them. This CDR3 region has 12 residues. Germline V CDR1 and CDR2: SEHNR, FQNEAQ (reference sequence).

The chain recombines TRBV5-1 with TRBJ1-1; D is uncertain. Trimming took 2 bases from V and 4 from J, leaving 9 bases between them. Germline V lookup: CDR1 SGHRS, CDR2 YFSETQ. The CDR3 is 13 amino acids. The CDR3 bases are TGCGCCAGCAGCTTAGTGCCGGCCACTGAAGCTTTCTTT. Protein: CASSLVPATEAFF.

The J gene is TRBJ2-7, the V gene TRBV12-5; possible D gene TRBD2, 6 bases. Germline V gene data show CDR1 as LGHNT and CDR2 as FRNRAP. The CDR3 length is 17 residues. Trimming stripped 0 bases from V and 0 bases from J, with 15 bases between. CDR3 protein: CASGLVHGAGSSYEQYF. The CDR3 DNA follows: TGTGCTAGTGGTTTGGTACATGGCGCGGGGAGCTCCTACGAGCAGTACTTC.

The chain joins TRBV10-3 to TRBJ1-4; perhaps TRBD1 as D (5 bases). Germline V CDR1 and CDR2: ENHRY, SYGVKD. Trimming removed 2 bases at V and 0 bases at J, with 7 bases between. The CDR3 is 15 amino acids. The CDR3 here is CAISEQGATNEKLFF. In nucleotides, the CDR3 is TGTGCCATCAGTGAGCAGGGTGCAACTAATGAAAAACTGTTTTTT.

Concerning this clone itself: The same CDR3 arises from other DNA sequences in this sample as well. The chain recombines TRBV5-1 with TRBJ2-5; 10 bases fit TRBD2. The CDR3 is 14 amino acids. The junction had 2 bases not matched to a gene; V was cut back by 4 bases and J by 2 bases. Germline values: CDR1 SGHRS, CDR2 YFSETQ. The CDR3: CASSRTSGQETQYF. The CDR3 DNA reads as TGCGCCAGCAGCCGGACTAGCGGTCAAGAGACCCAGTACTTC.

This clone was detected only once. The chain combines TRBV9 with TRBJ2-1; 7 nucleotides line up with TRBD2. J was trimmed by 3 bases and V by 3 bases; bases with no gene match: 9. The germline CDR1 and CDR2 sequences are SGDLS and YYNGEE. The CDR3 has 16 amino acids. CDR3 residues: CASSAKLALYYNEQFF. CDR3 nucleotide sequence: TGTGCCAGCAGCGCGAAACTAGCGTTGTACTACAATGAGCAGTTCTTC.

CDR3 DNA: TGCAGCGTTGCGGCTAGCGGGGGACAGTTCTTC. Protein product: CSVAASGGQFF. The chain is built from TRBV29-1 and TRBJ2-1; 10 bases are a match to TRBD2. This CDR3 spans 11 amino acids. Germline V gene data show CDR1 as SQVTM and CDR2 as ANQGSEA. Germline trimming cut 4 bases from V and 13 bases from J; bases unmatched to any gene: 4.

As concerns this clone: This same CDR3 is encoded by further DNA sequences in the sample. The V call is TRBV5-1, the J call TRBJ2-5, with 7 nucleotides matching TRBD1. This CDR3 contains 15 residues. Germline CDR1 is SGHRS and CDR2 is YFSETQ. With 0 bases clipped from V and 3 bases from J, the junction kept 5 bases outside the gene matches. The chain's CDR3 is CASSLAGTGEETQYF. DNA of the CDR3: TGCGCCAGCAGCTTGGCCGGTACAGGGGAAGAGACCCAGTACTTC.